This is a list of T cell receptor beta chains from one sample in a study of cytomegalovirus exposure and HLA in healthy donors. Some clones are missing from TCRdb's copy, which holds only in-frame ones; the method was immunoSEQ multiplex PCR. The sample carries 200,000 or so clones, 70% to 90% recorded once. The sequencing input was PBMCs. The receptors derive from a woman aged 18-29 years in good health and CMV-seronegative. CDR3s include the opening cysteine and the closing phenylalanine or tryptophan. Fields, in order: J gene, clone size, D gene, V gene, CDR3 DNA, CDR3 protein. D genes are given only for firm matches. Size tells how often a clone was seen (once, few, many) or the class of an expanded clone, and some rows leave it out.

TRBJ1-1	-	TRBD1	TRBV19	TGTGCCAGTAAACAGGGGGCGCCGAACACTGAAGCTTTCTTT	CASKQGAPNTEAFF
TRBJ1-3	-	-	TRBV2	TGTGCCAGCAATCGTAACTCTGGAAACACCATATATTTT	CASNRNSGNTIYF
TRBJ2-1	-	-	TRBV2	TGTGCCAGCAGTCTGGACTCGGGTGAGCAGTTCTTC	CASSLDSGEQFF
TRBJ2-7	-	TRBD2	TRBV4-1	TGCGCCAGCAGCTTCCGACTAGCGGGGCTCTACGAGCAGTACTTC	CASSFRLAGLYEQYF
TRBJ2-3	few	-	TRBV19	TGTGCCAGTAGTATAAGGGATACGCAGTATTTT	CASSIRDTQYF
TRBJ1-2	few	-	TRBV2	TGTGCCAGCAAGCCCCAGTTCTATGGCTACACCTTC	CASKPQFYGYTF
TRBJ2-5	-	-	TRBV5-1	TGCGCCAGCAGCTTGGTCGGTGGGGAGACCCAGTACTTC	CASSLVGGETQYF
TRBJ1-3	-	-	TRBV19	TGTGCCAGTAGTCCTCTGGAGAGGGGCAACACCATATATTTT	CASSPLERGNTIYF
TRBJ1-5	once	-	TRBV11-2	TGTGCCAGCAGCTTAGATGGGGGGGAGGATCAGCCCCAGCATTTT	CASSLDGGEDQPQHF
TRBJ2-2	-	-	TRBV11-3	TGTGCCAGCAGCTTAGGGAACTGGGAGGCCGGGGAGCTGTTTTTT	CASSLGNWEAGELFF
TRBJ2-7	-	-	TRBV28	TGTGCCAGCAGTTTTCGGTACGAGCAGTACTTC	CASSFRYEQYF
TRBJ1-2	-	-	TRBV5-1	TGCGCCAGCAGCTTGGGGGCTGCATCCAACTATGGCTACACCTTC	CASSLGAASNYGYTF
TRBJ2-1	-	-	TRBV9	TGTGCCAGCAGCACCCTACCGGACGGATCCTACAATGAGCAGTTCTTC	CASSTLPDGSYNEQFF
TRBJ2-5	-	TRBD2	TRBV2	TGTGCCAGCTCACACCGTAGCGGGAGGACCCAAGAGACCCAGTACTTC	CASSHRSGRTQETQYF
TRBJ1-5	few	TRBD1	TRBV2	TGTGCCAGCAGTGAGGGTCAGGGGGGGAATCAGCCCCAGCATTTT	CASSEGQGGNQPQHF
TRBJ1-1	-	TRBD1	TRBV27	TGTGCCAGCAGGCGGGACAGGGGATCATTAGCTTTCTTT	CASRRDRGSLAFF
TRBJ1-4	-	TRBD1	TRBV25-1	TGTGCCAGCAGCCAAGGGGACAGGGGGTCAACTAATGAAAAACTGTTTTTT	CASSQGDRGSTNEKLFF
TRBJ2-1	-	TRBD2	TRBV9	TGTGCCAGCAGCGTAGAGGCCGCGGGGGGGCTCTACAATGAGCAGTTCTTC	CASSVEAAGGLYNEQFF
TRBJ2-2	many	-	TRBV7-3	TGTGCCAGCAGCTTAAGTACCCTCGGGGAGCTGTTTTTT	CASSLSTLGELFF
TRBJ2-7	-	TRBD1	TRBV28	TGTGCCAGCAGGGGGACAGGGATTCTTGACGAGCAGTACTTC	CASRGTGILDEQYF
TRBJ2-7	-	-	TRBV2	TGTGCCAGCACTTCGGAACAGACAGGCGAGCAGTACTTC	CASTSEQTGEQYF
TRBJ1-3	-	TRBD1	TRBV16	TGTGCCAGCAGCCGAGCTCAAGACAGGGCTGGAAACACCATATATTTT	CASSRAQDRAGNTIYF
TRBJ2-2	-	-	TRBV9	TGTGCCAGCAGCTTTTCAAGCACCGGGGAGCTGTTTTTT	CASSFSSTGELFF
TRBJ2-1	-	-	TRBV7-2	TGTGCCAGCACCTCTCGTGGGCGGGATGAGCAGTTCTTC	CASTSRGRDEQFF
TRBJ2-2	-	-	TRBV6-5	TGTGCCACAGAACCACAGGGAAAAGGCACCGGGGAGCTGTTTTTT	CATEPQGKGTGELFF
TRBJ1-1	once	-	TRBV5-4	TGTGCCAGCAGCCTAGGAGGGAGCGGGAACACTGAAGCTTTCTTT	CASSLGGSGNTEAFF
TRBJ2-6	-	-	TRBV2	TGTGCCACTACCTCAGGGGCCCTCTTCTCTGGGGCCAACGTCCTGACTTTC	CATTSGALFSGANVLTF
TRBJ1-5	-	-	TRBV7-2	TGTGCCAGCAGTCCCGAGGTTATTCAGCCCCAGCATTTT	CASSPEVIQPQHF
TRBJ2-7	-	-	TRBV2	TGTGCCAGCAGGAGTGGGTCCCCCCGCTACGAGCAGTACTTC	CASRSGSPRYEQYF
TRBJ2-7	-	TRBD1	TRBV13	TGTGCCAGCAGCTTAGGGACAGGGGGGCACGAGCAGTACTTC	CASSLGTGGHEQYF
TRBJ1-1	-	-	TRBV15	TGTGCCACCAGCTCGCGGACAGCGAACACTGAAGCTTTCTTT	CATSSRTANTEAFF
TRBJ1-4	once	-	TRBV10-3	TGTGCCATCAGTGGGCAGGGTGATGAAAAACTGTTTTTT	CAISGQGDEKLFF
TRBJ1-2	-	TRBD1	TRBV5-1	TGCGCCAGCAGCTTGGGGGACAGAACTAACTATGGCTACACCTTC	CASSLGDRTNYGYTF
TRBJ2-1	-	TRBD2	TRBV30	TGTGCCTGGAGTAGGCCGGGAGGCCTCCATGAGCAGTTCTTC	CAWSRPGGLHEQFF
TRBJ2-1	-	TRBD2	TRBV4-2	TGTGCCAGCAGCCAAGAGAGCCGACTAGCGGGGACATACAATGAGCAGTTCTTC	CASSQESRLAGTYNEQFF
TRBJ2-1	once	-	TRBV27	TGTGCCAGCAGCCCCCCTAGCGGAGGGGGCAATGAGCAGTTCTTC	CASSPPSGGGNEQFF
TRBJ2-3	-	TRBD2	TRBV29-1	TGCAGCGTTGGGACTAGCGGGGGAGATACGCAGTATTTT	CSVGTSGGDTQYF
TRBJ1-4	-	-	TRBV9	TGTGCCAGCAGCGACCTTGATTGGGGGAAACTGTTTTTT	CASSDLDWGKLFF
TRBJ2-5	once	TRBD1	TRBV6-1	TGTGCCAGCCTACAGGGGGTTAACATAGAGACCCAGTACTTC	CASLQGVNIETQYF
TRBJ1-2	-	-	TRBV27	TGTGCCAGCAGTCCCCGGGAGGGGTACTATGGCTACACCTTC	CASSPREGYYGYTF
TRBJ1-5	-	-	TRBV5-8	TGTGCCAGCAGCCTGGTTTACGGGAGGAGGAATCAGCCCCAGCATTTT	CASSLVYGRRNQPQHF
TRBJ1-3	-	-	TRBV9	TGTGCCAGCAGCGTCGACCCGCGACTTCCTGGAAACACCATATATTTT	CASSVDPRLPGNTIYF
TRBJ2-6	-	-	TRBV11-2	TGTGCCAGCAGCTTTTTGGGGACTGGGGCCAACGTCCTGACTTTC	CASSFLGTGANVLTF
TRBJ1-2	-	-	TRBV18	TGTGCCAGCTCACCAGGGAGTAGTGGCTATGGCTACACCTTC	CASSPGSSGYGYTF
TRBJ2-7	-	-	TRBV5-1	TGCGCCAGCAGCTTGATCCAGGGGGGGTACGAGCAGTACTTC	CASSLIQGGYEQYF
TRBJ2-1	-	-	TRBV6-6	TGTGCCAGCAGCCGGACAGCGGGTGAGCAGTTCTTC	CASSRTAGEQFF
TRBJ2-2	-	TRBD2	TRBV6-1	TGTGCCAGCACCCAAGGGCTAGCGGCAACCGGGGAGCTGTTTTTT	CASTQGLAATGELFF
TRBJ1-2	-	-	TRBV6-1	TGTGCCAGCACCCGAGCCTTGGGGGGAGGGCGTGGCTACACCTTC	CASTRALGGGRGYTF
TRBJ2-2	-	TRBD2	TRBV13	TGTGCCAGCAGCTTAGTAACTAGCGGGAGAGAGCTGTTTTTT	CASSLVTSGRELFF
TRBJ2-1	-	TRBD2	TRBV11-2	TGTGCCAGCAGCCCCAGAGCGGGGAACGTATACAATGAGCAGTTCTTC	CASSPRAGNVYNEQFF
TRBJ2-4	-	-	TRBV5-1	TGCGCCAGCAGCCCGCTCGAGAGACTAGCCAAAAACATTCAGTACTTC	CASSPLERLAKNIQYF
TRBJ2-6	-	-	TRBV6-5	TGTGCCAGCAGCCGGGACACCCTGGCCAACGTCCTGACTTTC	CASSRDTLANVLTF
TRBJ2-1	-	TRBD1	TRBV10-3	TGTGCCATCAGTGAGTCGATACAGGGGGCGTACAATGAGCAGTTCTTC	CAISESIQGAYNEQFF
TRBJ2-5	few	TRBD1	TRBV5-4	TGTGCCAGCAGCTCACCACAGGGGGCGGTGGGGGAGACCCAGTACTTC	CASSSPQGAVGETQYF
TRBJ1-2	-	-	TRBV5-6	TGTGCCAGCAGCTTCCGGGGAGGGGGTGAAGGCTACACCTTC	CASSFRGGGEGYTF